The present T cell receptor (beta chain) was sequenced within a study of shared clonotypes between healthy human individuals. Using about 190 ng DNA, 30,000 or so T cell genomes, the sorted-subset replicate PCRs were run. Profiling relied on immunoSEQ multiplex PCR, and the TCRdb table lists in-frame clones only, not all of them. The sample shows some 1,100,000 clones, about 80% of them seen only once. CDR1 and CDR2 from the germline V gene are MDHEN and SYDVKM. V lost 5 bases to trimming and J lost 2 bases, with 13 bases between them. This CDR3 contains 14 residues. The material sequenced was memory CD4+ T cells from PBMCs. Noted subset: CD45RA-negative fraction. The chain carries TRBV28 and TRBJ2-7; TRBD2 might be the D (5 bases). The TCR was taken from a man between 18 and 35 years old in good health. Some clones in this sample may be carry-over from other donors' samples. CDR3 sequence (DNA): TGTGCCAGCAGTACAATTGGGAGAACCTACGAGCAGTACTTC. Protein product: CASSTIGRTYEQYF. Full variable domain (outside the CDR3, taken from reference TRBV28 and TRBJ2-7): DVKVTQSSRYLVKRTGEKVFLECVQDMDHENMFWYRQDPGLGLRLIYFSYDVKMKEKGDIPEGYSVSREKKERFSLILESASTNQTSMYLCASSTIGRTYEQYFGPGTRLTVT.